This entry lists 18 T cell receptor beta chains sequenced from one sample in a study of shared clonotypes between healthy human individuals. Produced via immunoSEQ multiplex PCR; TCRdb's table is partial and in-frame only. The table records some 1.5 million clones, 98% of them present only once. The specimen was naive CD4+ T cells sorted from blood. Documented subset: CD45RA+ positively selected. The receptors shown here come from a man aged 30 to 45 in good health.

This chain joins TRBV7-8 and TRBJ1-2; 8 nucleotides align to TRBD1. The germline V gene encodes CDR1 SGHVS and CDR2 FQNEAQ. V shed 1 base and J 6 bases; nucleotides not matched to a gene: 7. The CDR3 is made up of 15 amino acids. The DNA for the CDR3 is TGTGCCAGCAGCTTAGTCCCCGGGACAGGACATGGCTACACCTTC. It translates to CASSLVPGTGHGYTF. Filled out from reference TRBV7-8 and TRBJ1-2, the complete variable domain reads GAGVSQSPRYKVAKRGQDVALRCDPISGHVSLFWYQQALGQGPEFLTYFQNEAQLDKSGLPSDRFFAERPEGSVSTLKIQRTQQEDSAVYLCASSLVPGTGHGYTFGSGTRLTVV.

V and J are TRBV7-2 and TRBJ2-3; TRBD2 matches at 8 bases. CDR1 is SGHTA and CDR2 is FQGNSA in the germline V gene. The CDR3 runs to 17 residues. V trimming: 5 bases; J trimming: 4 bases; junction bases outside the gene matches: 14. CDR3 coding DNA: TGTGCCAGCAGCCGAAAAAGCGGGAGTGGTTTGTCAGATACGCAGTATTTT. It is translated as CASSRKSGSGLSDTQYF.

The chain employs TRBV2 and TRBJ2-7; 14 nucleotides match TRBD2. The CDR3 is made up of 15 amino acids. The germline CDR1 and CDR2 sequences are SNHLY and FYNNEI. The V and J ends lost 6 bases and 4 bases, in that order; junction bases with no gene match: 5. The CDR3 bases are TGTGCCAGCAGCGGACTAGCGGGAGGAGGATACGAGCAGTACTTC. Its protein is CASSGLAGGGYEQYF.

The chain links TRBV27 to TRBJ2-7; TRBD2 agrees at 9 bases. The V gene end was trimmed by 4 bases and the J gene end by 3 bases; junction bases not matched to a gene: 4. The CDR3 spans 14 residues. Germline CDR1 and CDR2: MNHEY and SMNVEV (reference sequence). CDR3 amino acids: CASSSGTSFYEQYF. The CDR3, as DNA: TGTGCCAGCAGTTCCGGGACTAGCTTCTACGAGCAGTACTTC.

V usage is TRBV7-2 and J usage is TRBJ2-1; D ambiguous. Germline lookup yields CDR1 SGHTA and CDR2 FQGNSA. Trimming removed 2 bases at V and 7 bases at J, with 3 bases between. The CDR3 totals 11 residues. The CDR3 DNA reads TGTGCCAGCAGCTTATGGAATGAGCAGTTCTTC. Its translation: CASSLWNEQFF.

The V call is TRBV27, the J call TRBJ2-1; D is uncertain. This CDR3 comprises 17 residues. Germline assignment: CDR1 MNHEY and CDR2 SMNVEV (reference sequence). V was shortened by 5 bases and J by 3 bases, with 20 bases between the two germline ends. CDR3 sequence (DNA): TGTGCCAGCAGTGGCGTGCCTCCAGGAGTGAACTACAATGAGCAGTTCTTC. This sequence encodes CASSGVPPGVNYNEQFF.

Turning to this clone: The identical CDR3 is also encoded by other nucleotide sequences in the sample. The CDR3 loop reads CASSFGLAGENTGELFF. CDR3 coding DNA: TGCGCCAGCAGCTTTGGACTAGCGGGTGAGAACACCGGGGAGCTGTTTTTT. The chain has TRBV5-1 and TRBJ2-2, with 11 bases fitting TRBD2. J was trimmed by 1 base and V by 2 bases; bases with no gene match: 4. The CDR3 covers 17 residues. Germline V lookup: CDR1 SGHRS, CDR2 YFSETQ.

The CDR3 reads CASGPSGARNEQFF. In DNA, the CDR3 is TGCGCCAGTGGACCTAGCGGGGCAAGGAATGAGCAGTTCTTC. The chain joins TRBV10-1 to TRBJ2-1; 9 nucleotides match TRBD2. V lost 9 bases, J lost 7 bases, and 10 bases stayed unmatched. The germline V gene has CDR1 WNHNN and CDR2 SYGVQD (reference sequence). This CDR3 spans 14 amino acids.

To note about this clone: The same CDR3 also results from other DNA sequences found in this sample. This rearrangement joins TRBV18 to TRBJ2-1; D unresolved. The CDR3 spans 12 residues. V lost 6 bases and J 5 bases, leaving 8 bases between the germline ends. CDR1 is KGHSH and CDR2 is LQKENI in the germline V gene. The CDR3 coding sequence is TGTGCCAGCTCCCCCACAGACAATGAGCAGTTCTTC. It encodes CASSPTDNEQFF.

The chain links TRBV9 to TRBJ1-5, with 10 bases aligning to TRBD1. The CDR3 length is 15 residues. Germline V gene sequence: CDR1 SGDLS, CDR2 YYNGEE. The V segment lost 4 bases and the J segment 6 bases; nucleotides outside the gene matches: 7. The DNA of the CDR3 is TGTGCCAGCAGCAAGGACAGGGGGGTCGGTCAGCCCCAGCATTTT. It encodes CASSKDRGVGQPQHF.

The V call is TRBV5-4, the J call TRBJ2-7; D uncertain. Germline V gene sequence: CDR1 SGHNT, CDR2 YYREEE (reference sequence). V lost 0 bases and J 4 bases, leaving 14 bases between the germline ends. This CDR3 is 15 amino acids long. The DNA of the CDR3 is TGTGCCAGCAGCTTGGCCAAGGGTTTTGCTTACGAGCAGTACTTC. It translates to CASSLAKGFAYEQYF.

This chain uses TRBV10-3 with TRBJ2-1; 12 positions agree with TRBD2. Germline trimming cut 6 bases from V and 0 bases from J; bases unmatched to any gene: 3. Germline assignment: CDR1 ENHRY and CDR2 SYGVKD. The CDR3 loop spans 16 amino acids. The CDR3 sequence is CAISGLAGSSYNEQFF. The CDR3 coding sequence is TGTGCCATCAGCGGACTAGCGGGGAGCTCCTACAATGAGCAGTTCTTC.

The chain joins TRBV29-1 to TRBJ2-1; 9 bases agree with TRBD2. CDR3 length: 13 amino acids. CDR1 and CDR2 (germline): SQVTM, ANQGSEA. J was trimmed by 7 bases and V by 7 bases; bases with no gene match: 8. The CDR3 is CSGASGNSNEQFF. In nucleotides, the CDR3 is TGCAGCGGGGCTAGCGGGAACTCGAATGAGCAGTTCTTC.

The gene calls are TRBV5-4 and TRBJ2-2, with 10 nucleotides matching TRBD2. CDR3 length equals 16 residues. Germline V lookup: CDR1 SGHNT, CDR2 YYREEE (reference sequence). J gave up 4 bases and V 0 bases, and 3 bases lay outside the gene matches. The CDR3 region is CASSLASGRSTGELFF. The DNA for the CDR3 is TGTGCCAGCAGCTTGGCTAGCGGGAGAAGCACCGGGGAGCTGTTTTTT.

In this sample, this clone turned up once. The rearrangement joins TRBV12-5 to TRBJ2-1, with 11 bases matching TRBD2. The CDR3 runs to 19 residues. V lost 4 bases and J lost 3; bases outside the gene matches: 14. Germline CDR1 and CDR2: LGHNT and FRNRAP. CDR3 DNA: TGTGCTAGTGGTTCCCCAACCGATCTAGCGGGAGGCCGCTACAATGAGCAGTTCTTC. The encoded protein is CASGSPTDLAGGRYNEQFF. Full variable domain (outside the CDR3, taken from reference TRBV12-5 and TRBJ2-1): DARVTQTPRHKVTEMGQEVTMRCQPILGHNTVFWYRQTMMQGLELLAYFRNRAPLDDSGMPKDRFSAEMPDATLATLKIQPSEPRDSAVYFCASGSPTDLAGGRYNEQFFGPGTRLTVL.

The rearrangement uses TRBV5-6 and TRBJ2-3; 7 bases map to TRBD2. From germline, CDR1 is SGHDT and CDR2 YYEEEE. The CDR3 length is 14 residues. The trim removed 6 bases at V and 7 bases at J, leaving 11 bases unmatched. CDR3 protein: CASNRGLEMNTQYF. The CDR3 DNA is TGTGCCAGCAACAGAGGACTAGAGATGAATACGCAGTATTTT.

The chain uses TRBV29-1 and TRBJ1-4, with unresolved D. Trimming took off 5 bases at V and 2 bases at J, with 15 bases between the two ends. CDR1 and CDR2 from the germline V gene are SQVTM and ANQGSEA. The CDR3 sequence is 15 residues long. This CDR3 is CSVSRFFGTNEKLFF. The DNA of the CDR3 is TGCAGCGTTTCGAGATTTTTTGGGACTAATGAAAAACTGTTTTTT.

The rearrangement links TRBV5-4 to TRBJ1-2; 11 bases are a match to TRBD1. The germline gives CDR1 SGHNT, CDR2 YYREEE (reference sequence). The junction had 2 bases not matched to a gene; V was cut back by 2 bases and J by 5 bases. CDR3 size: 14 residues. CDR3 nucleotides: TGTGCCAGCAGCTTTAGGGACAGGGGGTATGGCTACACCTTC. Its translation: CASSFRDRGYGYTF.